This TCR beta chain was retrieved from a study of molecular identifiers for immune sequencing clone quantification. The CDR3 is 16 residues long. J was trimmed by 5 bases and V by 7 bases; bases with no gene match: 13. The V gene's germline CDR1 is SGHTA and CDR2 FQGNSA. TCRdb re-derived calls from the PCR reads in MiXCR, one entry per CDR3 protein. The sample includes nearly 650,000 distinct CDR3 sequences, about 25% of them seen just once. This clonotype was counted ten times or more. The sequence was collected from a human donor in good health. Some libraries in this study had Jurkat cell RNA spiked in. The J gene is TRBJ2-1, the V gene TRBV7-2, with TRBD2 matching over 8 bases. Sequencing input: naive CD8+ T cells from blood, with Jurkat cell RNA spiked in. As to subset: FACS-sorted CD8+CD4-CCR7+CD45RA+ naive T cells. DNA of the CDR3: TGTGCCAGCAAATCTTCCGGGACTAGTGTTAACAATGAGCAGTTCTTC. Translated: CASKSSGTSVNNEQFF.